This TCR beta chain originates from a study of naive and memory T cell subsets. Study-level points and caveats: Clonotypes here are unpaired alpha or beta chain sequences. TCR counts from RNA may reflect activation-linked expression changes. Especially in CD8 cells, naive repertoires contained a few larger clonotypes, possibly CD45RA-re-expressing memory cells.

An equimolar mix of two oligonucleotides served as the beta constant-region primer for TRBC1 and TRBC2. Nested alpha and beta constant-region primers with the SP2 primer drove four PCR rounds on ligated cDNA. TCRdb used MiXCR to reprocess the UMI-ligation and nested PCR reads, holding one entry per CDR3 protein. The sample has approximately 90,000 distinct CDR3 sequences, approximately 10% seen once. CDR1 and CDR2 (germline): GTSNPN, SVGIG (reference sequence). The CDR3 consists of 18 residues. Unmatched junction bases numbered 22, after V lost 7 bases and J lost 4 bases. In regard to this clonotype: The antigen is undetermined.

The J gene is TRBJ1-5, the V gene TRBV30; 7 nucleotides line up with TRBD1. The TCR was taken from a human donor in good health. Sequencing was performed on naive CD4+ T cells from blood. The CDR3 is CAFGSGDRANRGNQPQHF. Here the CDR3 DNA reads TGTGCCTTTGGATCGGGAGACAGGGCAAACCGGGGGAATCAGCCCCAGCATTTT.